This T cell receptor beta chain was observed in a study of T cell responses to AZD1222 COVID-19 vaccine. Regarding this clone: What it recognizes is unknown.

The CDR3 is 13 amino acids. Trimming shortened V by 5 bases and J by 4 bases, and 11 bases separated the two germline ends. Looked up from germline, CDR1 is SGHTA and CDR2 is FQGNSA. General study findings and limits: Close to half of spike-specific TCRs reportedly recognize unmutated variant regions. The CD4 TCRs associated with vaccination extended across spike and predominated at 160-218 and 743-854. With two AZD1222 doses given, Spike-specific TCR breadth and depth both rose.

Method: immunoSEQ multiplex PCR; TCRdb's copy keeps in-frame clones and lacks some. The sample carries tens of thousands of clones, approximately 88% recorded once. The chain uses TRBV7-2 and TRBJ1-2; D remains ambiguous. The clonotype comes from an adult in good health. This specimen was peripheral blood, taken on day 0 of AZD1222 vaccination. Here the CDR3 reads CASSPGGSYGYTF. The CDR3 DNA reads TGTGCCAGCAGCCCCGGAGGTAGCTATGGCTACACCTTC.